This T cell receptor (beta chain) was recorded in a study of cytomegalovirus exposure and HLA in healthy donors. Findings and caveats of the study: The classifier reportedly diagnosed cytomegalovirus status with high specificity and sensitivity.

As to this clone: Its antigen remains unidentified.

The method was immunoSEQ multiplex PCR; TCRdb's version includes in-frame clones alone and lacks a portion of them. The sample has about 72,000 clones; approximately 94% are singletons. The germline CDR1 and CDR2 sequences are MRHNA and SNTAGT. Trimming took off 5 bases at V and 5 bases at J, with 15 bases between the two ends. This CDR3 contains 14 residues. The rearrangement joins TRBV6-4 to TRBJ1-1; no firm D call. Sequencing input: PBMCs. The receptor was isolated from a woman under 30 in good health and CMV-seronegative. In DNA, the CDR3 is TGTGCCAGCAGTCCTATAGCTGGAGGGACTGAAGCTTTCTTT. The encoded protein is CASSPIAGGTEAFF.